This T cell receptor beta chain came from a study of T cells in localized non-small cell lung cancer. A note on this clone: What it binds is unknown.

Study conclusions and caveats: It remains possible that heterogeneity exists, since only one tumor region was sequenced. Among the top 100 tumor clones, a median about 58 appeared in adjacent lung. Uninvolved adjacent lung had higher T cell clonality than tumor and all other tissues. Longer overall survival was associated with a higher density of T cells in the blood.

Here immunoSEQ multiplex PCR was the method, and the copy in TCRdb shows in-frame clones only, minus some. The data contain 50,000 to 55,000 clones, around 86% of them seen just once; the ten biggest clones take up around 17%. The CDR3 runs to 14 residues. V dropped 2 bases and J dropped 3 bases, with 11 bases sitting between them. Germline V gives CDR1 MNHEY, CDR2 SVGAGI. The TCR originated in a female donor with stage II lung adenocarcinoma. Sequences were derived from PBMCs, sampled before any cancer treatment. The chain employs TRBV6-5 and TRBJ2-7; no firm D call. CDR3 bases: TGTGCCAGCAGTTACGGTTCAGCCAACTACGAGCAGTACTTC. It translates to CASSYGSANYEQYF.